What follows are 7 T cell receptor beta chains derived from one specimen sequenced in a study of T cell responses to AZD1222 COVID-19 vaccine. Assay: immunoSEQ multiplex PCR; the TCRdb copy retains only in-frame clones and omits some. The table shows around 120,000 clones, with 85% to 95% occurring only once. The sample was peripheral blood, taken on day 0 of AZD1222 vaccination. All receptors come from an adult in good health.

The V gene is TRBV14, the J gene TRBJ1-4, with D uncertain. The CDR3 covers 15 residues. With 0 bases removed from V and 10 bases from J, the gap between germline ends came to 15 bases. CDR1 is SGHDN and CDR2 is FVKESK in the germline V gene. The CDR3 DNA reads as TGTGCCAGCAGCCAAGAGGGGATGGGCGTTGCAAAACTGTTTTTT. Translating it yields CASSQEGMGVAKLFF. The variable domain in full, with the rest retrieved from reference TRBV14 and TRBJ1-4, is EAGVTQFPSHSVIEKGQTVTLRCDPISGHDNLYWYRRVMGKEIKFLLHFVKESKQDESGMPNNRFLAERTGGTYSTLKVQPAELEDSGVYFCASSQEGMGVAKLFFGSGTQLSVL.

This rearrangement joins TRBV27 to TRBJ1-1; 11 positions agree with TRBD1. There are 14 residues in the CDR3. Looked up from germline, CDR1 is MNHEY and CDR2 is SMNVEV (reference sequence). V lost 8 bases, J lost 5 bases, and 7 bases stayed unmatched. CDR3 protein: CASGWTGGATEAFF. The CDR3 DNA reads TGTGCCAGCGGCTGGACAGGGGGCGCGACTGAAGCTTTCTTT.

The CDR3 region is CASSQDRDRGLGYTF. CDR3 DNA sequence: TGTGCCAGCAGCCAAGATAGGGACAGGGGGCTTGGCTACACCTTC. This chain links TRBV4-2 with TRBJ1-2, with 12 nucleotides matching TRBD1. From germline, CDR1 is LGHNA and CDR2 YNFKEQ. V shed 0 bases and J 7 bases; nucleotides not matched to a gene: 3. There are 15 residues in the CDR3.

CDR3 loop: CASSVATGTVAEAFF. CDR3 coding DNA: TGTGCCAGCAGCGTAGCAACGGGGACAGTTGCAGAAGCTTTCTTT. The chain employs TRBV9 and TRBJ1-1; TRBD1 agrees at 7 bases. V was pared by 0 bases and J by 8 bases, with 10 bases of the junction left unmatched. The CDR3 covers 15 residues. Germline CDR1 reads SGDLS; CDR2 reads YYNGEE. The full variable domain, completed using reference TRBV9 and TRBJ1-1, is DSGVTQTPKHLITATGQRVTLRCSPRSGDLSVYWYQQSLDQGLQFLIQYYNGEERAKGNILERFSAQQFPDLHSELNLSSLELGDSALYFCASSVATGTVAEAFFGQGTRLTVV.

CDR3 bases: TGTGCCACCACGGGCGGGAAACGCACTATAGAGCAGTTCTTC. Encoded protein: CATTGGKRTIEQFF. The V gene is TRBV6-5, the J gene TRBJ2-1, with a weak D call TRBD2 (6 bases). Germline CDR1 MNHEY, CDR2 SVGAGI. Trimming removed 10 bases at V and 10 bases at J, with 23 bases between. The CDR3 has 14 residues.

The CDR3 DNA is TGTGCCAGTAGTATCGTCCCAGGGGAGTCCTACGAGCAGTACTTC. Protein: CASSIVPGESYEQYF. V usage is TRBV19 and J usage is TRBJ2-7; a possible D gene is TRBD1 (6 bases). The germline V gene encodes CDR1 LNHDA and CDR2 SQIVND (reference sequence). There are 15 residues in the CDR3. The V end was cut by 3 bases, the J end by 1 base, with 13 bases between.

This clone was seen only once. This chain connects TRBV18 to TRBJ2-1; 8 bases agree with TRBD2. Per germline, CDR1 KGHSH and CDR2 LQKENI. V lost 1 base, J lost 2 bases, and 1 base stayed unmatched. The CDR3 runs 15 residues. The CDR3: CASSPLAGTYNEQFF. The CDR3 DNA is TGTGCCAGCTCACCACTAGCGGGAACCTACAATGAGCAGTTCTTC.